The clone carrying this T cell receptor beta chain was detected only a few times. Its antigen is not identified. Sequencing of cultured CD4+ T cell DNA used the Oncomine TCR Beta short-read assay. TCRdb re-called the PCR reads with MiXCR, one entry per CDR3 protein. Here the sample spans roughly 11,000 distinct CDR3 sequences, about two thirds being singletons. Germline values: CDR1 SGHTA, CDR2 FQGNSA. V was pared by 2 bases and J by 9 bases, with 16 bases between. The CDR3 extends over 14 amino acids. The data were obtained in a study of vaccination and CD4 T cells after COVID-19. Study-level points and caveats: Spike mono-reactivity was the property of 304 of 307 vaccine-specific clones in convalescent patients.

As to treatment: approximately 10-day PBMC culture with coronavirus spike peptide pools or control peptides (ViraFEST assay). Convalescent patients tested SARS-CoV-2 PCR positive from March to December 2020, before Alpha, Beta and Delta emerged. Sequencing was done on a sample of CD4+ T cells from blood, cultured in vitro. The chain is built from TRBV7-2 and TRBJ2-5; maybe TRBD1 (5 bases). This receptor was taken from a human donor who had recovered from COVID-19. CDR3 region: CASSLHSPQGAQYF. The CDR3 nucleotides read TGTGCCAGCAGCTTACATTCCCCACAAGGGGCCCAGTACTTC.